This record covers a single TCR beta chain. Its antigen is as yet unknown. 60 Vbeta and 13 Jbeta primers were used in PCR. Generated by immunoSEQ multiplex PCR, the TCRdb table keeps only in-frame clones and is missing some. The sample lists roughly 150,000 clones; around 80% were seen once. Trimming removed 3 bases from V and 3 bases from J, with 13 bases in between. The germline CDR1 and CDR2 sequences are SGHRS and YFSETQ. The CDR3 has 15 residues. This entry comes from a study of cytomegalovirus exposure and HLA in healthy donors. Study as a whole: Genotyping of 300 to 450 donors showed that approximately 83% belonged to the Caucasian-associated ancestry cluster. Study outcomes and limitations: High specificity and sensitivity for cytomegalovirus status were reported for the classifier. According to the study, 150 to 200 TCR beta chains were cytomegalovirus-associated. Among the CMV-associated chains, a few were confirmed in vitro as specific for CMV antigens.

The material sequenced was PBMCs. The receptor comes from a woman in her thirties or forties in good health and CMV-seronegative. The chain couples TRBV5-1 to TRBJ1-5, with a weak D call TRBD1 (6 bases). DNA of the CDR3: TGCGCCAGCAGCTCCATGGACAGCCACAATCAGCCCCAGCATTTT. Protein product: CASSSMDSHNQPQHF.